A selection of T cell receptor beta chains follows, all from one sample in a study of Graves' ophthalmopathy and Graves' hyperthyroidism. Using its own MiXCR run on the multiplex PCR reads, TCRdb lists one record per CDR3 protein. The repertoire holds about 220,000 distinct CDR3 sequences, with approximately 21% as singletons. Sequenced sample: peripheral blood. Receptors were obtained from a woman aged 45-65 years with Graves' ophthalmopathy. Each CDR3 is given with its conserved first and last residue. A D gene is named only where the DNA matches it firmly. Only some rows state a clone size, as once, few, many or a class for expanded clones.

v_call	clone_size	j_call	d_call	cdr3_nt	cdr3_aa
TRBV20-1	many	TRBJ1-5	TRBD1	TGCAGTGCTAGAGGGCCGACAGGGGCCAGCAATCAGCCCCAGCATTTT	CSARGPTGASNQPQHF
TRBV7-2	many	TRBJ1-5	.	TGTGCCAGCAGCACGGGACATAATCAGCCCCAGCATTTT	CASSTGHNQPQHF
TRBV18	many	TRBJ1-6	.	TGTGCCAGCTCACCACGGCGGGATTCACCCCTCCACTTT	CASSPRRDSPLHF
TRBV5-1	.	TRBJ2-5	.	TGCGCCAGCAGCTTGGCTTTATCGGTAGGGGGGGAGACCCAGTACTTC	CASSLALSVGGETQYF
TRBV6-2/TRBV6-3	many	TRBJ2-6	TRBD2	TGTGCCAGCAGTTACCAGGGACTAGCGGGAGGAGGGGCCAACGTCCTGACTTTC	CASSYQGLAGGGANVLTF
TRBV19	.	TRBJ1-2	.	TGTGCCAGCGGTACAGGGCGCGGATATTACTATGGCTACACCTTC	CASGTGRGYYYGYTF
TRBV7-2	many	TRBJ1-1	.	TGTGCCAGCAGCTATCAAGAGAACACTGAAGCTTTCTTT	CASSYQENTEAFF
TRBV6-1	many	TRBJ2-5	.	TGTGCCAGCAGTGAAGCGGGCGGCCAAGAGACCCAGTACTTC	CASSEAGGQETQYF
TRBV29-1	many	TRBJ2-6	.	TGCAGCGCCGCCCTCGGCGGGCCTGGGGCCAACGTCCTGACTTTC	CSAALGGPGANVLTF
TRBV3-1	many	TRBJ2-7	.	TGTGCCAGCAGCCAAGCCGGCGGGTGGCAGTACTTC	CASSQAGGWQYF
TRBV5-1	many	TRBJ2-7	TRBD2	TGCGCCAGCAGCTCCCTCACTAGCGGGAGTTGGGAGCAGTACTTC	CASSSLTSGSWEQYF
TRBV30	many	TRBJ1-1	.	TGTGCCTGGAGTGTGATGAACACTGAAGCTTTCTTT	CAWSVMNTEAFF
TRBV6-2/TRBV6-3	many	TRBJ2-6	.	TGTGCCAGCACTCGCTCTGGGGCCAACGTCCTGACTTTC	CASTRSGANVLTF
TRBV19	.	TRBJ2-7	TRBD1	TGTGCCAGTAGTTTGGGACAGGCCGCCTACGAGCAGTACTTC	CASSLGQAAYEQYF
TRBV18	.	TRBJ1-3	.	TGTGCCAGCTCACCGAGCCCGGGGGTTAGCTCTGGAAACACCATATATTTT	CASSPSPGVSSGNTIYF
TRBV7-9	.	TRBJ1-3	TRBD1	TGTGCCAGCAGAGCCCAGGGGGCGCCCGGAAACACCATATATTTT	CASRAQGAPGNTIYF
TRBV6-1	many	TRBJ1-1	.	TGTGCCAGCAGTGAACTGGGATTGGGGGGTCGGAACACTGAAGCTTTCTTT	CASSELGLGGRNTEAFF
TRBV12-3/TRBV12-4	many	TRBJ1-6	.	TGTGCCAGCAGTGTCGACGTTTCACCCCTCCACTTT	CASSVDVSPLHF
TRBV12-3/TRBV12-4	many	TRBJ1-2	.	TGTGCCAGCAGCCACGGGACCGGATCTAACTATGGCTACACCTTC	CASSHGTGSNYGYTF
TRBV12-3/TRBV12-4	many	TRBJ1-3	.	TGTGCCAGCAGGGAACGGAGAAACACCATATATTTT	CASRERRNTIYF
TRBV29-1	many	TRBJ1-1	.	TGCAGCGTTGACCGGCAGATCGGCACTGAAGCTTTCTTT	CSVDRQIGTEAFF
TRBV2	many	TRBJ2-7	TRBD2	TGTGCCACCAAAACGTTTTATGCGGGGGACGAGCAGTACTTC	CATKTFYAGDEQYF
TRBV14	.	TRBJ1-1	TRBD1	TGTGCCAGCAGCTATCGTTGGGGACAGGACACTGAAGCTTTCTTT	CASSYRWGQDTEAFF
TRBV28	many	TRBJ1-1	.	TGTGCCAGCAGTTTATCGTACAGAGAAGCTTTCTTT	CASSLSYREAFF
TRBV14	many	TRBJ1-1	.	TGTGCCAGCAGCCAATGGGGCAAGAACACTGAAGCTTTCTTT	CASSQWGKNTEAFF
TRBV28	.	TRBJ2-7	TRBD2	TGTGCCAGCAGTTTCCCGCTAGCGGGGGTCTCCTACGAGCAGTACTTC	CASSFPLAGVSYEQYF
TRBV18	many	TRBJ2-5	.	TGTGCCAGCTGCCTCCGGGGCAGTCAAGAGACCCAGTACTTC	CASCLRGSQETQYF
TRBV6-5	many	TRBJ1-2	TRBD1	TGTGCCAGCAGTTGGGACAGTTATGGCTACACCTTC	CASSWDSYGYTF
TRBV6-5	many	TRBJ2-7	TRBD1	TGTGCCAGCAGTTCTCCGGGACAGACAATTTACGAGCAGTACTTC	CASSSPGQTIYEQYF
TRBV6-2/TRBV6-3	many	TRBJ2-5	.	TGTGCCAGCAGCCTACCCCAAAGCGGGGAGACCCAGTACTTC	CASSLPQSGETQYF
TRBV28	many	TRBJ1-6	.	TGTGCCAGCAGTTTGTCGCCAGGGGTGTGGGCCCTCCACTTT	CASSLSPGVWALHF
TRBV15	many	TRBJ1-1	.	TGTGCCACCAGCAGAGATTCCGACGGGTATGAAGCTTTCTTT	CATSRDSDGYEAFF
TRBV5-1	.	TRBJ2-5	.	TGCGCCAGCAGCTTGGACGTTTCGGGGGCCCGAGAGACCCAGTACTTC	CASSLDVSGARETQYF
TRBV2	many	TRBJ2-2	.	TGTGCCAGCAGTGGCAGGTTCGCGAACACCGGGGAGCTGTTTTTT	CASSGRFANTGELFF
TRBV19	few	TRBJ2-4	TRBD2	TGTGCCAGTAGTATACGAGGTAGCGGGAGAAGGATTCAGTACTTC	CASSIRGSGRRIQYF
TRBV7-2	few	TRBJ1-6	.	TGTGACAGCAGCCCGGGTAATTCACCCCTCCACTTT	CDSSPGNSPLHF
TRBV27	.	TRBJ1-2	TRBD1	TGTGCCAGCAGTGCCCGGGGGGGGACAGGGGTCGGCTACACCTTC	CASSARGGTGVGYTF
TRBV7-8	many	TRBJ2-5	TRBD2	TGTGCCAGCAGCCCCGACTTCGGCGGGAGAGAGACCCAGTACTTC	CASSPDFGGRETQYF
TRBV12-3/TRBV12-4	.	TRBJ2-7	.	TGTGCCAGCGGGCGCTACGGCGGTTACGAGCAGTACTTC	CASGRYGGYEQYF
TRBV12-3/TRBV12-4	many	TRBJ2-2	.	TGTGCCAGCAACGGGGCCGGATACACCGGGGAGCTGTTTTTT	CASNGAGYTGELFF
TRBV7-9	.	TRBJ1-2	.	TGTGCCAGCAGCCTGACGGATTACTATGGCTACACCTTC	CASSLTDYYGYTF
TRBV7-3	many	TRBJ2-5	TRBD1	TGTGCCAGCAGCCCGGGACAGGGGAAGACCCAGTACTTC	CASSPGQGKTQYF